The T cell receptor (beta chain) described here comes from a study of T cell repertoires in cytomegalovirus infection. Study-level findings and limits: Carriers of CMV and the relevant HLA type were discriminated by public TCR beta frequency.

TCRdb re-called the reads with MiXCR, one entry per CDR3 protein. Of a few hundred thousand distinct CDR3 sequences in the sample, 40% are singletons; the top ten hold 40% to 60%. This clonotype was seen many times. The antigen is undetermined. Germline-derived CDR1 and CDR2 are SGHTA and FQGNSA. The CDR3 length is 18 residues. V lost 5 bases to trimming and J lost 0 bases; unmatched junction nucleotides: 9. The gene calls are TRBV7-2 and TRBJ2-2; 10 bases match TRBD2. The receptor's source is a human donor in good health (CMV status not recorded). Some clones in this sample may be carry-over from other donors' samples. The source material was cultured PBMCs, sampled from culture after CMV antigen stimulation. The CDR3 bases are TGTGCCAGCAGCCCTGAGGGACTAGCGCATACGAACACCGGGGAGCTGTTTTTT. It codes for CASSPEGLAHTNTGELFF.